The entry below describes one T cell receptor beta chain. Germline V lookup: CDR1 LGHDT, CDR2 YNNKEL (reference sequence). This CDR3 has 18 amino acids. This specimen comes from a study of T cells expressing NK-cell markers. About the research overall: Sorted CD3+CD56-NKG2C+, CD3+CD56+NKG2C+ and CD3+CD56+NKG2C- T cells supplied the TCR beta repertoires. The authors sequenced eight donors, of whom seven were HCMV-seropositive and one was seronegative.

Reprocessing the 5' RACE reads, TCRdb reports a single entry for every CDR3 protein and omits DNA. Found here are about 410,000 distinct CDR3 sequences; the top ten clones hold 9.5% to 12%. This sequence joins TRBV3-1 and TRBJ2-3; checking the TCRdb D call of TRBD2 is not possible without DNA. This receptor was taken from a woman between 45 and 60 years old in good health. Sequencing used blood T cells: a sorted CD56 or NKG2C T cell subset, CD4+ or CD8+ T cells, or bulk PBMC T cells (not recorded which). The CDR3 spells CASSQFSLGLAGADTQYF.